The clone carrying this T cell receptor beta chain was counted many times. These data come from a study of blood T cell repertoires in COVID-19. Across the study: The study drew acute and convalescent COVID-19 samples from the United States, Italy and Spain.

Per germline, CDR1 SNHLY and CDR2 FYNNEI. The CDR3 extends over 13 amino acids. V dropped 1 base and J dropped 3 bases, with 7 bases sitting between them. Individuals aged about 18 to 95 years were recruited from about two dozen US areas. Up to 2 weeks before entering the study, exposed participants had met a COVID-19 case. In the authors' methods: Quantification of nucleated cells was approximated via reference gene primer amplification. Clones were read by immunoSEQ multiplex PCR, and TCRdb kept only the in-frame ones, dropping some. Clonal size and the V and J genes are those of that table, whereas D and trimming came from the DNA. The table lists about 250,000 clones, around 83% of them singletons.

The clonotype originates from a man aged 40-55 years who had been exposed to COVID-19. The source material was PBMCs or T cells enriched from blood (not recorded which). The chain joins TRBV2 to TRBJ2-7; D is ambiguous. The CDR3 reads CASSEDRNYEQYF. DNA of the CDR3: TGTGCCAGCAGTGAAGACAGAAACTACGAGCAGTACTTC.